This T cell receptor (beta chain) stems from a study of Graves' ophthalmopathy and Graves' hyperthyroidism. Germline V CDR1 and CDR2: WSHSY, SAAADI. V lost 2 bases to trimming and J lost 5 bases, with 12 bases between them. The CDR3 totals 14 residues. Using RNA transcripts, the TCR beta CDR3 regions were amplified. HTBI primers were used in a first-round RT-PCR, which preceded a second-round multiplex PCR. TCRdb analysed the multiplex PCR reads with MiXCR anew, one entry per CDR3 protein. Of hundreds of thousands of distinct CDR3 sequences detected, roughly 41% appear once; the ten largest clones hold 3% to 3.5%.

Sequenced material: peripheral blood. This clonotype was sampled from an adult man with Graves' ophthalmopathy. The chain carries TRBV10-2 and TRBJ2-5; D unresolved. The CDR3: CASSEIGTVETQYF. CDR3 DNA: TGCGCCAGCAGTGAGATAGGAACGGTGGAGACCCAGTACTTC.